This is a list of T cell receptor beta chains from one sample in a study of OX40 agonist ivuxolimab in advanced cancers. TCRdb's copy holds only in-frame clones and misses some; the assay was immunoSEQ multiplex PCR. The sample lists 99,000 or so clones, 85% to 95% occurring once. The sequences come from CD4+ or CD8+ T cells sorted from blood, collected in a trial of the OX40 agonist ivuxolimab. These receptors were taken from an adult with an advanced solid tumor such as melanoma, head and neck, liver or kidney cancer. Both conserved end residues are part of each CDR3. The D gene is left open where the match is weak. Size is omitted from some rows. Given values are once, few, many or a class for expanded clones.

V gene: TRBV18; D gene: NA; CDR3 length: 18; clone size: NA; J gene: TRBJ1-1; CDR3 DNA: TGTGCCAGCTCACCACGGAGAGGGGAGGGTGGGATGAACACTGAAGCTTTCTTT; CDR3 protein: CASSPRRGEGGMNTEAFF
V gene: TRBV30; D gene: NA; CDR3 length: 13; clone size: NA; J gene: TRBJ2-3; CDR3 DNA: TGTGCCTGGAGTGTACTGGGGGCCGGTACGCAGTATTTT; CDR3 protein: CAWSVLGAGTQYF
V gene: TRBV19; D gene: TRBD1; CDR3 length: 17; clone size: NA; J gene: TRBJ1-5; CDR3 DNA: TGTGCCAGTAGTGCCAAGACAGGGGACTGGTACAATCAGCCCCAGCATTTT; CDR3 protein: CASSAKTGDWYNQPQHF
V gene: TRBV4-2; D gene: TRBD2; CDR3 length: 17; clone size: NA; J gene: TRBJ2-3; CDR3 DNA: TGTGCCAGCAGCCAAGATCGGACTAGCGGGATCACAGATACGCAGTATTTT; CDR3 protein: CASSQDRTSGITDTQYF
V gene: TRBV6-5; D gene: NA; CDR3 length: 11; clone size: NA; J gene: TRBJ1-2; CDR3 DNA: TGTGCCAGTGGGCCTCAGTATGGCTACACCTTC; CDR3 protein: CASGPQYGYTF
V gene: TRBV6-5; D gene: NA; CDR3 length: 11; clone size: NA; J gene: TRBJ2-2; CDR3 DNA: TGTGCCAGCAGCGGGAACGGGGAGCTGTTTTTT; CDR3 protein: CASSGNGELFF
V gene: TRBV15; D gene: TRBD1; CDR3 length: 16; clone size: NA; J gene: TRBJ1-1; CDR3 DNA: TGTGCCACCAGCAGATTAGGGGACAGGCGAAACACTGAAGCTTTCTTT; CDR3 protein: CATSRLGDRRNTEAFF
V gene: TRBV6-1; D gene: TRBD2; CDR3 length: 18; clone size: NA; J gene: TRBJ2-2; CDR3 DNA: TGTGCCAGCAGTGAAGCCGGGGTAGCGGGAGGGCCCGTCGGGGAGCTGTTTTTT; CDR3 protein: CASSEAGVAGGPVGELFF
V gene: TRBV28; D gene: NA; CDR3 length: 15; clone size: NA; J gene: TRBJ1-3; CDR3 DNA: TGTGCCAGCAGTTCCTCTCGAAAATCTGGAAACACCATATATTTT; CDR3 protein: CASSSSRKSGNTIYF
V gene: TRBV29-1; D gene: NA; CDR3 length: 11; clone size: NA; J gene: TRBJ2-3; CDR3 DNA: TGCAGCGTTGATCGAGACCCCCTACTAGGTTTT; CDR3 protein: CSVDRDPLLGF
V gene: TRBV7-2; D gene: TRBD1; CDR3 length: 14; clone size: NA; J gene: TRBJ2-7; CDR3 DNA: TGTGCCAGCAGCTTGGGGGGACAGGGCACCGAGCAGTACTTC; CDR3 protein: CASSLGGQGTEQYF
V gene: TRBV7-7; D gene: TRBD2; CDR3 length: 14; clone size: few; J gene: TRBJ2-1; CDR3 DNA: TGTGCTAGCAGCCCAGGACTAGCCGGGAATGAGCAGTTCTTC; CDR3 protein: CASSPGLAGNEQFF
V gene: TRBV7-3; D gene: TRBD1; CDR3 length: 16; clone size: NA; J gene: TRBJ2-1; CDR3 DNA: TGTGCCAGCAGCTACGAGGGGGCCGGTGCCTACAATGAGCAGTTCTTC; CDR3 protein: CASSYEGAGAYNEQFF
V gene: TRBV5-1; D gene: NA; CDR3 length: 16; clone size: NA; J gene: TRBJ2-2; CDR3 DNA: TGCGCCAGCAGCTTGAGTATTCCAGGGATGATCGGGGAGCTGTTTTTT; CDR3 protein: CASSLSIPGMIGELFF
V gene: TRBV7-3; D gene: NA; CDR3 length: 15; clone size: NA; J gene: TRBJ2-1; CDR3 DNA: TGTGCCAGCAGCTTAAGCGGAGTTTTCTACAATGAGCAGTTCTTC; CDR3 protein: CASSLSGVFYNEQFF